This TCR beta chain was recorded in a study of molecular identifiers for immune sequencing clone quantification. Findings and caveats of the study: In naive cells, clones above 20 RNA copies held under 1% of molecules, whereas in effector cells they held over 98%.

Germline V CDR1 and CDR2: SNHLY, FYNNEI. Deletions cut 0 bases from V and 3 bases from J, with 6 bases between. This CDR3 has 13 residues. TCRdb processed the PCR reads anew with MiXCR; each CDR3 protein has one entry. Here the sample spans about 640,000 distinct CDR3 sequences, approximately 20% being singletons. The table lists this clonotype with many counts. The target antigen is unknown. The TCR sequence derives from a human donor in good health. Some libraries in this study had Jurkat cell RNA spiked in. This chain uses TRBV2 with TRBJ2-7; weak D call: TRBD2 (5 bases). The sample consisted of naive CD8+ T cells from blood, with Jurkat cell RNA spiked in. Subset defined: FACS-sorted CD8+CD4-CCR7+CD45RA+ naive T cells. The CDR3 is CASSEAAGYEQYF. In DNA form, the CDR3 reads TGTGCCAGCAGTGAAGCCGCGGGCTACGAGCAGTACTTC. Looking up the rest from reference TRBV2 and TRBJ2-7 gives the full variable domain: EPEVTQTPSHQVTQMGQEVILRCVPISNHLYFYWYRQILGQKVEFLVSFYNNEISEKSEIFDDQFSVERPDGSNFTLKIRSTKLEDSAMYFCASSEAAGYEQYFGPGTRLTVT.